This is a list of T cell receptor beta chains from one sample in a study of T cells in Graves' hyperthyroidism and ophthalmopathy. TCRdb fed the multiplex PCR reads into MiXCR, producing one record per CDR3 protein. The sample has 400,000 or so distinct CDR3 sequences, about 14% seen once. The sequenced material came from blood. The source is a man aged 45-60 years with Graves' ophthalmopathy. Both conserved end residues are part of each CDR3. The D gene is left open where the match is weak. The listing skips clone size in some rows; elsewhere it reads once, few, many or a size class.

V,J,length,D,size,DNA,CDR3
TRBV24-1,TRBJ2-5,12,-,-,TGTGCCACCAGTGATTCAGGAGAGACCCAGTACTTC,CATSDSGETQYF
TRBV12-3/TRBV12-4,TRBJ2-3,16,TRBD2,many,TGTGCCAGCAGTTTAGGACTAGCGGGGAGCACAGATACGCAGTATTTT,CASSLGLAGSTDTQYF
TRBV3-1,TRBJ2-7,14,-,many,TGTGCCAGCAGCCAAGGACTAGAACGGGGCGAGCAGTACTTC,CASSQGLERGEQYF
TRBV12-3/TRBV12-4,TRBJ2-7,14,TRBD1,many,TGTGCCAGCAGCCCCGGGACAGGGAGGTACGAGCAGTACTTC,CASSPGTGRYEQYF
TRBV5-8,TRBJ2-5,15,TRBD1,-,TGTGCCAGCAGATCGGGACAGTTAATTCAAGAGACCCAGTACTTC,CASRSGQLIQETQYF
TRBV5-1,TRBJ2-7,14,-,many,TGCGCCAGCAGCTTGGTCCAGGGAAGCTACGAGCAGTACTTC,CASSLVQGSYEQYF
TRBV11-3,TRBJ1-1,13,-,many,TGTGCCAGCAGCTTCGACCGGAACACTGAAGCTTTCTTT,CASSFDRNTEAFF
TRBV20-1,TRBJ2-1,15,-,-,TGCAGTGCTAGCTGGCTATCCCTCTCCTACAATGAGCAGTTCTTC,CSASWLSLSYNEQFF
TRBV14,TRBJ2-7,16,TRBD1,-,TGTGCCAGCAGCCGGGACAGGGGGAGGTTTGGGAACGAGCAGTACTTC,CASSRDRGRFGNEQYF
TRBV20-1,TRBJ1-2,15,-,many,TGCAGTGCTAGAGACGCGGGACGGCGGACCGGTGGCTACACCTTC,CSARDAGRRTGGYTF
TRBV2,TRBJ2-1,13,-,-,TGTGCCAGCACCAGGGGTTTGAACAATGAGCAGTTCTTC,CASTRGLNNEQFF
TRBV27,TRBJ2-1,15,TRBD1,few,TGTGCCAGCAGTTTATGGGGGACAGGGGGCAATGAGCAGTTCTTC,CASSLWGTGGNEQFF
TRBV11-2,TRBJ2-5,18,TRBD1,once,TGTGCCAGCAGCTTAACCGGGACAGGGAGACTACGAGTGGAGACCCAGTACTTC,CASSLTGTGRLRVETQYF
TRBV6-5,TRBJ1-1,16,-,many,TGTGCCAGCAGTTACTCGAGGCGTGGAGGGGTCACTGAAGCTTTCTTT,CASSYSRRGGVTEAFF
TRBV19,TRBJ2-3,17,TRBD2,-,TGTGCCAGTAGGGTAGCGGGAGGCAGATCCTACACAGATACGCAGTATTTT,CASRVAGGRSYTDTQYF
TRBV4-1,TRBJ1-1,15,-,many,TGCGCCAGCAGCCAGAAGCAGACTGTGAACACTGAAGCTTTCTTT,CASSQKQTVNTEAFF
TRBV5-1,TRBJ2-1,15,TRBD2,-,TGCGCCAGCAGCGGATCTAGCGGAGAAAACAATGAGCAGTTCTTC,CASSGSSGENNEQFF
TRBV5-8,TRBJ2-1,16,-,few,TGTGCCAGCAGCTTAGGATTGGGGATCCGGGGCAATGAGCAGTTCTTC,CASSLGLGIRGNEQFF
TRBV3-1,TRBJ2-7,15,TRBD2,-,TGTGCCAGCAGCCAAGCTCTTTCGACTAGCAACGAGCAGTACTTC,CASSQALSTSNEQYF
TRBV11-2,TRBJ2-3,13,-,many,TGTGCCAGCAGCCCCTCCGCGCCGGATACGCAGTATTTT,CASSPSAPDTQYF
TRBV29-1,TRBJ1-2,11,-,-,TGCAGCGCTGTAGGTGAGGATGGCTACACCTTC,CSAVGEDGYTF
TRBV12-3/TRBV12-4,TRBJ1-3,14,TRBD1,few,TGTGCCAGCAGTTACACGACAGGGGGAAACACCATATATTTT,CASSYTTGGNTIYF
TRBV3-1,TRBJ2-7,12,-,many,TGTGCCAGCAGCCAAGCCCCTCTCGAGCAGTACTTC,CASSQAPLEQYF